This TCR beta chain was captured by sequencing in a study of blood T cells in healthy people across ages. The use of a sample-barcoded 5' primer and a J-beta primer mix characterized a second PCR of about 7 to 12 cycles. TCRdb re-analysed the 5' RACE reads in MiXCR, keeping a single row per CDR3 protein. The sample holds over 1,200,000 distinct CDR3 sequences, approximately 59% seen once. Trimming pared 2 bases from V and 7 bases from J, leaving 15 bases between. The CDR3 contains 15 residues. Germline V gene sequence: CDR1 SEHNR, CDR2 FQNEAQ (reference sequence). Notes on the study in general: In long-lived donors, naive CD4+ cell counts and diversity exceeded those of aged donors.

In this sample, this clonotype turned up a few times. Antigen unknown. The chain couples TRBV7-9 to TRBJ2-1; a weak D match, TRBD1 (6 bases). The clonotype originates from a young man in good health. The source material was blood. DNA of the CDR3: TGTGCCAGCAGCTTATCGGCAGGACAGATGAATGAGCAGTTCTTC. Protein sequence: CASSLSAGQMNEQFF.